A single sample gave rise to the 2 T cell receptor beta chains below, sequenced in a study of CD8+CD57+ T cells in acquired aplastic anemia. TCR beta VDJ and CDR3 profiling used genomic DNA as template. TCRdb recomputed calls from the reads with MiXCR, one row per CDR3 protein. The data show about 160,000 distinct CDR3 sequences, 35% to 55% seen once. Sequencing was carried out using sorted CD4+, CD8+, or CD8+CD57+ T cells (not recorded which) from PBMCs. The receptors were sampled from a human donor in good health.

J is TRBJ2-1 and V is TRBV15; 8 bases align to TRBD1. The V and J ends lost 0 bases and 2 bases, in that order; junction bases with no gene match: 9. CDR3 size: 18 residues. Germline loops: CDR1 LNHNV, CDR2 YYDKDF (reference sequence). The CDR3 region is CATSRDGQGINAYNEQFF. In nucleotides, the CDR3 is TGTGCCACCAGCAGAGACGGACAGGGCATTAACGCCTACAATGAGCAGTTCTTC.

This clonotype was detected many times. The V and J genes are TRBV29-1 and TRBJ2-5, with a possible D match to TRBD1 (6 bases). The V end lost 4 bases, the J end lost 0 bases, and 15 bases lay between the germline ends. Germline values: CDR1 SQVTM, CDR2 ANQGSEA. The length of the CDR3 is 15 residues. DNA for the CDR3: TGCAGCGTTGTACAGGGCACACTCTACCAAGAGACCCAGTACTTC. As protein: CSVVQGTLYQETQYF.